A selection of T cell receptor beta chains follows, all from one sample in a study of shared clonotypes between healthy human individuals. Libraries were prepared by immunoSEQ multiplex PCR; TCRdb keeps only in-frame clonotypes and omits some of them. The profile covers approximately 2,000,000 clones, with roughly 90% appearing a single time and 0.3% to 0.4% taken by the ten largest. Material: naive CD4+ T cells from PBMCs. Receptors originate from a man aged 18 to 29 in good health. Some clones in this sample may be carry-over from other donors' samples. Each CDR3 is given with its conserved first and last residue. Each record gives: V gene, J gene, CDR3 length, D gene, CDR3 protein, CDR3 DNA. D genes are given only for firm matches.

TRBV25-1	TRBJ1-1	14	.	CASSEEGIHTEAFF	TGTGCCAGCAGTGAAGAGGGGATCCACACTGAAGCTTTCTTT
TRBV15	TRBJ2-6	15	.	CATSREPHGANVLTF	TGTGCCACCAGCAGAGAACCTCACGGGGCCAACGTCCTGACTTTC
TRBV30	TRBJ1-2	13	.	CAWSVGLNYGYTF	TGTGCCTGGAGTGTTGGTTTGAACTATGGCTACACCTTC
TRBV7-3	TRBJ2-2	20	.	CASSNPSNSGGGQGTGELFF	TGTGCCAGCAGCAACCCCTCAAACTCTGGGGGGGGCCAGGGCACCGGGGAGCTGTTTTTT
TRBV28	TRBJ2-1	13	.	CASKRPSYNEQFF	TGTGCCAGCAAGAGACCATCCTACAATGAGCAGTTCTTC
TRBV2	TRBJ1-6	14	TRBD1	CATGRTGGNSPLHF	TGTGCCACCGGCAGGACAGGGGGTAATTCACCCCTCCACTTT
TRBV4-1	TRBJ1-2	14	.	CASSQHSSNYGYTF	TGCGCCAGCAGCCAACACAGTTCAAACTATGGCTACACCTTC
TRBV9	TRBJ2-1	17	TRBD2	CASSVYVSGSLTNEQFF	TGTGCCAGCAGCGTATACGTTAGCGGGAGTTTAACCAATGAGCAGTTCTTC
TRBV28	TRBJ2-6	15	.	CASSGGGSGANVLTF	TGTGCCAGCAGTGGCGGCGGGTCTGGGGCCAACGTCCTGACTTTC
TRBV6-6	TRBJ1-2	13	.	CASSFTGRDGYTF	TGTGCCAGCAGTTTTACAGGTAGAGATGGCTACACCTTC
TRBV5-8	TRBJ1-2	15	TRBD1	CASRSRAGGDYGYTF	TGTGCCAGCAGATCCCGGGCAGGGGGCGATTATGGCTACACCTTC
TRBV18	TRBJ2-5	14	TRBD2	CASSRIRGSETQYF	TGTGCCAGCTCACGGATTCGCGGGAGCGAGACCCAGTACTTC
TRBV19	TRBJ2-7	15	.	CASSTLQGSAYEQYF	TGTGCCAGTAGTACCCTACAGGGAAGCGCCTACGAGCAGTACTTC
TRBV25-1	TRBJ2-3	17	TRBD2	CASSVPGGGPSTDTQYF	TGTGCCAGCAGTGTCCCCGGGGGGGGGCCTAGCACAGATACGCAGTATTTT
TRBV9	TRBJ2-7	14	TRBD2	CASSELAGTYEQYF	TGTGCCAGCAGCGAACTAGCGGGAACCTACGAGCAGTACTTC
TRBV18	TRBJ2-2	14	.	CASSPTPTSGELFF	TGTGCCAGCTCACCCACACCTACGTCCGGGGAGCTGTTTTTT
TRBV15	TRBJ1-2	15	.	CATSREQESDYGYTF	TGTGCCACCAGCAGAGAACAGGAGTCAGACTATGGCTACACCTTC
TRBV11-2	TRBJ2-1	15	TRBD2	CASSILAGDHNEQFF	TGTGCCAGCAGCATCTTAGCGGGAGACCACAATGAGCAGTTCTTC